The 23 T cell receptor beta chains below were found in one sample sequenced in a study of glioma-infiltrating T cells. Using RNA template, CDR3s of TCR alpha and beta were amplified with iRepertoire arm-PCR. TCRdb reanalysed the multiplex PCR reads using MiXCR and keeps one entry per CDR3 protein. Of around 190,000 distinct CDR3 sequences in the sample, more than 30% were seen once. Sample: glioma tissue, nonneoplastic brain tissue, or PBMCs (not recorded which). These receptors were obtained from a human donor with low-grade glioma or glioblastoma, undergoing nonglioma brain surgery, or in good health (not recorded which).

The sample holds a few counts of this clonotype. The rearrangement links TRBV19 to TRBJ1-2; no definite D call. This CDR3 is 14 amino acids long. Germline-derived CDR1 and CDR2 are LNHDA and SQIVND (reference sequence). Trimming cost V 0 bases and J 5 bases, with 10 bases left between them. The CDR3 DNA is TGTGCCAGTAGTATAGAAGTCGGCGGTTATGGCTACACCTTC. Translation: CASSIEVGGYGYTF. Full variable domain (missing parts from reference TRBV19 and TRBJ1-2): DGGITQSPKYLFRKEGQNVTLSCEQNLNHDAMYWYRQDPGQGLRLIYYSQIVNDFQKGDIAEGYSVSREKKESFPLTVTSAQKNPTAFYLCASSIEVGGYGYTFGSGTRLTVV.

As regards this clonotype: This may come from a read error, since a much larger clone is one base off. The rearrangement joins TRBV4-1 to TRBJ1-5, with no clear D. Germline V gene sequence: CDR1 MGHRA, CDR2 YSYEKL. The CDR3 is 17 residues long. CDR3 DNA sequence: TGCGCCAGCACCCAAGATCCTGTGTCCGGAAACAATCAGCCCCAGCATTTT. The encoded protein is CASTQDPVSGNNQPQHF.

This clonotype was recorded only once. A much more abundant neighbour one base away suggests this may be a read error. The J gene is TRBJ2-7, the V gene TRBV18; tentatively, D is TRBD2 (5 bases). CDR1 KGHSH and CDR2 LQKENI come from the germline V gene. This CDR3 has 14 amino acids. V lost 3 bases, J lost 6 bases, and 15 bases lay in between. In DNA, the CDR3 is TGTGCCAGCTCACCCAAGGGCGGACTGAGCGAGCAGTACTTC. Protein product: CASSPKGGLSEQYF.

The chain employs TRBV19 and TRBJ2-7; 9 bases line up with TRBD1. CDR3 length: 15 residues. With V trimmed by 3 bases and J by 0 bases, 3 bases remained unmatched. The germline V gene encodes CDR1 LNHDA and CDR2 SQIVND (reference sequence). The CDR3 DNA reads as TGTGCCAGTAGTATTGGACAGGGGCTCTCCTACGAGCAGTACTTC. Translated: CASSIGQGLSYEQYF.

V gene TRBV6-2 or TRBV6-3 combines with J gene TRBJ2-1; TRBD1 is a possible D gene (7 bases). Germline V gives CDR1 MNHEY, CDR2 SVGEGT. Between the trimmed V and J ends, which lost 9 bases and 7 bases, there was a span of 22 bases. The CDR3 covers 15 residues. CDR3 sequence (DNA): TGTGCCAGAACCTGGGGGGACAGACCTTATAATGAGCAGTTCTTC. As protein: CARTWGDRPYNEQFF.

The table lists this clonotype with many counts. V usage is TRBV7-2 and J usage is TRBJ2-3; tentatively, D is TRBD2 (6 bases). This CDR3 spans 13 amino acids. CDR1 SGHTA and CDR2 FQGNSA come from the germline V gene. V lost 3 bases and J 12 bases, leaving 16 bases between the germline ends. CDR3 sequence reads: CASSFSLRGVQYF. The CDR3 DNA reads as TGTGCCAGCAGCTTTAGCCTACGCGGGGTACAGTATTTT. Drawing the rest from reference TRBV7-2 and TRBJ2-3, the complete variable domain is GAGVSQSPSNKVTEKGKDVELRCDPISGHTALYWYRQSLGQGLEFLIYFQGNSAPDKSGLPSDRFSAERTGGSVSTLTIQRTQQEDSAVYLCASSFSLRGVQYFGPGTRLTVL.

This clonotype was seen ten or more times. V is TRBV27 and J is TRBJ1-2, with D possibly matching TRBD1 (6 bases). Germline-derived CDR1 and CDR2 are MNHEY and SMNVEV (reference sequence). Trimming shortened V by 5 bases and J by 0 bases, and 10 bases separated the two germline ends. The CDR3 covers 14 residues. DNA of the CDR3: TGTGCCAGCAGTCCACAGGGAGCTAACTATGGCTACACCTTC. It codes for CASSPQGANYGYTF.

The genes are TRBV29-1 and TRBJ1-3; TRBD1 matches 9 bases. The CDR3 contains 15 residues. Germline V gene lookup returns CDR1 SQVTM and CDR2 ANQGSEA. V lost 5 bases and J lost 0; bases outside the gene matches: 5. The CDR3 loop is CSVSGQGGSGNTIYF. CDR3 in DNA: TGCAGCGTTTCGGGACAGGGAGGCTCTGGAAACACCATATATTTT.

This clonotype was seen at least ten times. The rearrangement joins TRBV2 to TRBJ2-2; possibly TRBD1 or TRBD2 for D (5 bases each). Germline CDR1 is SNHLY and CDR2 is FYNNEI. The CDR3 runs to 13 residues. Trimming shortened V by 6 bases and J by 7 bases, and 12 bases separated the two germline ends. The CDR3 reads CASSFEGHGELFF. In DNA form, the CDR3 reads TGTGCCAGCAGCTTTGAGGGGCACGGGGAGCTGTTTTTT.

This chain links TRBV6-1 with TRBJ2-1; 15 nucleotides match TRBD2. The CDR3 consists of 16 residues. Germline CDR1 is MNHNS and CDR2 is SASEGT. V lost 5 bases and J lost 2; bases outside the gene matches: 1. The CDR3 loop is CASSWTSGRAYNEQFF. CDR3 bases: TGTGCCAGCAGTTGGACTAGCGGGAGGGCCTACAATGAGCAGTTCTTC.

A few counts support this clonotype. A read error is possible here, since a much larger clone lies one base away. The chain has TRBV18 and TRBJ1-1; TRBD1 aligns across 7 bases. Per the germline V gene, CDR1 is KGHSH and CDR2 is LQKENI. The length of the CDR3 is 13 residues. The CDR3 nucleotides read TGTGCCAGCTCACCAGACAGGGCCGCTGAAGCTTCCTTT. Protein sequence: CASSPDRAAEASF.

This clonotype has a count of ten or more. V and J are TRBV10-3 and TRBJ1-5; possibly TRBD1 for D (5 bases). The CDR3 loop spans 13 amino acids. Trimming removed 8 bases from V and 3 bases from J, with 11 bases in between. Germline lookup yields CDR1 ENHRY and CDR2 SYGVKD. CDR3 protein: CAISRDLNQPQHF. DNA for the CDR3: TGTGCCATCTCCCGGGACCTCAATCAGCCCCAGCATTTT.

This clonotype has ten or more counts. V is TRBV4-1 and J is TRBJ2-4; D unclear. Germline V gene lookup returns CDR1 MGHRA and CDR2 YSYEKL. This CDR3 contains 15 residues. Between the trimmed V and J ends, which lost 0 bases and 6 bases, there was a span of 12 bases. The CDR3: CASSQDGQVANIQYF. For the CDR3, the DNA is TGCGCCAGCAGCCAAGATGGGCAGGTGGCAAACATTCAGTACTTC.

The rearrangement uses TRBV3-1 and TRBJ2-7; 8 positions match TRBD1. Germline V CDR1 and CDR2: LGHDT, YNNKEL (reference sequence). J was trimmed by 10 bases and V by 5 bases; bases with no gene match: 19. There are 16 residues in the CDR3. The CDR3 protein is CASSGAVTGGKRPQYF. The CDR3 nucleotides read TGTGCCAGCAGCGGCGCCGTTACAGGGGGTAAGCGGCCCCAGTACTTC.

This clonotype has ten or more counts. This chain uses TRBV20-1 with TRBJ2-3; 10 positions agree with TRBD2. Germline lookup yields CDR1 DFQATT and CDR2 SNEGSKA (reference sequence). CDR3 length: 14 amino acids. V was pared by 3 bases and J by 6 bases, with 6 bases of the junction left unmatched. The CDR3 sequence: CSASVLAGADTQYF. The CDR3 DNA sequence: TGCAGTGCTAGCGTGCTAGCGGGAGCTGATACGCAGTATTTT.

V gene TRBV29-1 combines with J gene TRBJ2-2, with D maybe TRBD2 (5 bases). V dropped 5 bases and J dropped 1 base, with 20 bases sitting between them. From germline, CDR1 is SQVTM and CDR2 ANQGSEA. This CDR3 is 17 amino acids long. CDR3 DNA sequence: TGCAGCGTTAGATGGAGGAACCACCCACTGAACACCGGGGAGCTGTTTTTT. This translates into CSVRWRNHPLNTGELFF.

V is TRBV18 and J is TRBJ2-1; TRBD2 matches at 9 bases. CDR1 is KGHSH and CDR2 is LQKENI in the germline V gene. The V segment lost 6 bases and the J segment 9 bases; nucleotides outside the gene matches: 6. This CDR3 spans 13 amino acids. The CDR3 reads CASSPTSGGEQFF. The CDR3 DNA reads TGTGCCAGCTCCCCGACTAGCGGCGGTGAGCAGTTCTTC.

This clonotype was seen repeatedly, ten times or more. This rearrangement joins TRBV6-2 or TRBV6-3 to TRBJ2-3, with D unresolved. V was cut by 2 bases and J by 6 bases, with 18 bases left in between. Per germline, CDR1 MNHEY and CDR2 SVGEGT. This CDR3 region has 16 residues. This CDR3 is CASSYPDLYSDDTQYF. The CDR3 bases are TGTGCCAGCAGTTACCCGGATCTGTACAGTGATGATACGCAGTATTTT.

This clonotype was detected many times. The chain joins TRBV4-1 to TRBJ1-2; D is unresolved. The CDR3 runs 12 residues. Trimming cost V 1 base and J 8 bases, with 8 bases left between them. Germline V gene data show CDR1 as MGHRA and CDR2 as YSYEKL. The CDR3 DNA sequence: TGCGCCAGCAGCCAAGTTGGACGGGGCTACACCTTC. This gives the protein CASSQVGRGYTF.

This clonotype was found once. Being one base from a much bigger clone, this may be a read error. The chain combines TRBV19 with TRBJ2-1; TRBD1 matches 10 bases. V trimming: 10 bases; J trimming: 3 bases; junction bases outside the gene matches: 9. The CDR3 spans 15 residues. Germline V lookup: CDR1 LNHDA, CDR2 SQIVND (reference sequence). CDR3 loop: CAISNGQGGYNEQFF. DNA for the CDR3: TGTGCCATTTCTAATGGACAGGGGGGCTACAATGAGCAGTTCTTC.

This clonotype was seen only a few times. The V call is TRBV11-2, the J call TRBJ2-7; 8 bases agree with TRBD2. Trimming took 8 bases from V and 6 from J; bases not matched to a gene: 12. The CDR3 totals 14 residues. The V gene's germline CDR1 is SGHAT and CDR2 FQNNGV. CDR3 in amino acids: CASGDGRAPGEQYF. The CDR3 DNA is TGTGCCAGCGGAGACGGGAGGGCCCCTGGCGAGCAGTACTTC.

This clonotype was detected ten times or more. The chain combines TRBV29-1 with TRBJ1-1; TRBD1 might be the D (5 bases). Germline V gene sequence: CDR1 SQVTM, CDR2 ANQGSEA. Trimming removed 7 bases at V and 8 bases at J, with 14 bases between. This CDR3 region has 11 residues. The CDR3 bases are TGCAGCGCGTTACAGGCGCGGGAAGCTTTCTTT. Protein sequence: CSALQAREAFF.

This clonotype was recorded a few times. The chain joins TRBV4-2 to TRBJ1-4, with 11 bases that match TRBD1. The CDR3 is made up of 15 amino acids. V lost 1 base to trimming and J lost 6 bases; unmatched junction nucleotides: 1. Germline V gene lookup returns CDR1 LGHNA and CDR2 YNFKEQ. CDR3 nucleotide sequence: TGTGCCAGCAGCCAAGCGGGACAGGGGGATGAAAAACTGTTTTTT. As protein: CASSQAGQGDEKLFF.